Presented here are 32 T cell receptor beta chains from one specimen sequenced in a study of siplizumab effects on memory and regulatory T cells. The protocol was immunoSEQ multiplex PCR, while the TCRdb copy is restricted to in-frame clones and leaves out a portion. Of tens of thousands of clones detected, roughly 97% appear once; the ten largest clones hold over 0.6%. Sequencing was performed on naive CD4+ T cells sorted from blood. These receptors came from a human donor in good health.

The chain couples TRBV28 to TRBJ1-5; D is uncertain. V was cut by 7 bases and J by 6 bases, with 16 bases left in between. The germline V gene has CDR1 MDHEN and CDR2 SYDVKM. CDR3 length equals 14 residues. The DNA of the CDR3 is TGTGCCAGCACCACACCCACCGGGGTTCAGCCCCAGCATTTT. Protein sequence: CASTTPTGVQPQHF.

The rearrangement links TRBV5-1 to TRBJ2-3; 10 bases match TRBD2. The germline V gene has CDR1 SGHRS and CDR2 YFSETQ. J gave up 1 base and V 1 base, and 3 bases lay outside the gene matches. This CDR3 region has 16 residues. For the CDR3, the DNA is TGCGCCAGCAGCTTGTGGGGGACTAGCGGCACAGATACGCAGTATTTT. It codes for CASSLWGTSGTDTQYF.

The rearrangement uses TRBV11-2 and TRBJ1-5; D call uncertain. Deletions cut 5 bases from V and 7 bases from J, with 15 bases between. Germline CDR1 is SGHAT and CDR2 is FQNNGV. The CDR3 totals 14 residues. The CDR3 sequence: CASSRKGHGQPQHF. CDR3 in DNA: TGTGCCAGCAGCCGTAAGGGTCATGGGCAGCCCCAGCATTTT.

The CDR3 loop is CAWSPSYVRELFF. The CDR3 bases are TGTGCCTGGAGTCCCTCCTACGTCCGGGAGCTGTTTTTT. The V call is TRBV30, the J call TRBJ2-2; D call uncertain. From germline, CDR1 is GTSNPN and CDR2 SVGIG (reference sequence). This CDR3 region has 13 residues. The V end lost 2 bases, the J end lost 9 bases, and 13 bases lay between the germline ends.

The count of this clone is one. V gene TRBV28 combines with J gene TRBJ1-1; maybe TRBD1 (6 bases). CDR3 length: 14 residues. Looked up from germline, CDR1 is MDHEN and CDR2 is SYDVKM. V was shortened by 7 bases and J by 5 bases, with 17 bases between the two germline ends. CDR3 sequence: CASTMDGGATEAFF. CDR3 DNA sequence: TGTGCCAGCACCATGGACGGGGGGGCTACTGAAGCTTTCTTT.

The chain carries TRBV7-8 and TRBJ1-5, with TRBD1 matching over 8 bases. The CDR3 has 15 residues. After removal of 5 bases from V and 6 bases from J, the junction contained 9 bases not matched to a gene. Looked up from germline, CDR1 is SGHVS and CDR2 is FQNEAQ. This chain's CDR3 is CASSRDGQGVQPQHF. The CDR3, as DNA: TGTGCCAGCAGCCGCGATGGACAGGGAGTTCAGCCCCAGCATTTT.

The chain links TRBV5-1 to TRBJ1-6; TRBD1 aligns across 7 bases. CDR1 is SGHRS and CDR2 is YFSETQ in the germline V gene. V gave up 3 bases and J gave up 7 bases; unmatched junction bases: 4. The length of the CDR3 is 14 residues. The CDR3 region has the DNA TGCGCCAGCAGCTCAGGGACAGCAAATTCACCCCTCCACTTT. Protein product: CASSSGTANSPLHF.

V and J are TRBV6-4 and TRBJ1-5, with D possibly being TRBD1 (5 bases). Germline V lookup: CDR1 MRHNA, CDR2 SNTAGT. Deletions cut 7 bases from V and 3 bases from J, with 16 bases between. The length of the CDR3 is 15 residues. This CDR3 is CASKSWGLDNQPQHF. In DNA, the CDR3 is TGTGCCAGCAAGAGTTGGGGGTTGGACAATCAGCCCCAGCATTTT.

V gene TRBV7-3 combines with J gene TRBJ2-1; TRBD2 matches at 10 bases. The junction had 9 bases not matched to a gene; V was cut back by 1 base and J by 9 bases. This CDR3 has 16 amino acids. Looked up from germline, CDR1 is SGHTA and CDR2 is FQGTGA. CDR3 in DNA: TGTGCCAGCAGCTTAAATAGCGGGAGGACCCGGGGTGAGCAGTTCTTC. Amino acid sequence: CASSLNSGRTRGEQFF.

The V call is TRBV10-1, the J call TRBJ1-3, with D possibly matching TRBD1 (5 bases). Per the germline V gene, CDR1 is WNHNN and CDR2 is SYGVQD (reference sequence). The CDR3 consists of 15 residues. The ends were cut back, 3 bases at V and 1 base at J, with 10 bases in the middle. Here the CDR3 reads CASSERRQSGNTIYF. The CDR3 region has the DNA TGCGCCAGCAGTGAAAGACGACAGTCTGGAAACACCATATATTTT.

The J gene is TRBJ2-1, the V gene TRBV29-1; 8 bases fit TRBD2. Germline V lookup: CDR1 SQVTM, CDR2 ANQGSEA. Losses at the gene ends were 8 bases for V and 6 bases for J; bases not matched to a gene: 9. The CDR3 spans 13 residues. CDR3 region: CSSGLGSRNEQFF. In DNA, the CDR3 is TGCAGCTCGGGACTAGGGTCCCGCAATGAGCAGTTCTTC.

The V call is TRBV2, the J call TRBJ2-1, with 10 bases aligning to TRBD2. Germline trimming cut 6 bases from V and 5 bases from J; bases unmatched to any gene: 16. The germline V gene has CDR1 SNHLY and CDR2 FYNNEI. The CDR3 is made up of 18 amino acids. CDR3 in amino acids: CASSGTGENSGRNNEQFF. In DNA form, the CDR3 reads TGTGCCAGCAGCGGGACAGGCGAGAATAGCGGGAGGAACAATGAGCAGTTCTTC.

The chain couples TRBV4-2 to TRBJ2-1; no reliable D call. V lost 4 bases and J lost 0, with 10 bases in between. The CDR3 runs 15 residues. Looked up from germline, CDR1 is LGHNA and CDR2 is YNFKEQ. The CDR3 spells CASSPGFSSYNEQFF. For the CDR3, the DNA is TGTGCCAGCAGCCCGGGCTTTAGCTCCTACAATGAGCAGTTCTTC.

This rearrangement joins TRBV27 to TRBJ1-4; D call uncertain. V lost 5 bases and J 6 bases, leaving 16 bases between the germline ends. The CDR3 spans 15 residues. Germline CDR1 and CDR2: MNHEY and SMNVEV (reference sequence). CDR3 residues: CASSPPGGGHEKLFF. The CDR3 DNA reads as TGTGCCAGCAGTCCCCCAGGCGGAGGTCATGAAAAACTGTTTTTT.

The gene calls are TRBV4-3 and TRBJ2-2, with D hard to call. The CDR3 is made up of 13 amino acids. CDR1 is LGHNA and CDR2 is YSLEER in the germline V gene. The V and J ends lost 1 base and 3 bases respectively, with 3 bases between them. The CDR3 DNA is TGCGCCAGCAGCCAAGTAGACACCGGGGAGCTGTTTTTT. This translates into CASSQVDTGELFF.

The V gene is TRBV27, the J gene TRBJ2-1, with 13 bases matching TRBD2. This CDR3 comprises 17 residues. Germline values: CDR1 MNHEY, CDR2 SMNVEV (reference sequence). V shed 5 bases, J shed 0 bases, and the junction held 4 bases outside the gene matches. In DNA, the CDR3 is TGTGCCAGCAGTATACGGACTAGCGGGAGCTCCTACAATGAGCAGTTCTTC. It specifies CASSIRTSGSSYNEQFF.

The chain uses TRBV5-1 and TRBJ2-5, with a tentative D call TRBD2 (5 bases). The tail of the sequence fits TRBJ2-7 better, so the J call may be wrong. This CDR3 comprises 15 residues. Germline V gene data show CDR1 as SGHRS and CDR2 as YFSETQ. The chain's CDR3 is CASSLGSGSSYEQYF. The CDR3, as DNA: TGCGCCAGCAGCTTAGGCTCGGGAAGCTCCTACGAGCAGTACTTC.

The J gene is TRBJ1-3, the V gene TRBV4-1, with 11 bases lining up with TRBD1. From germline, CDR1 is MGHRA and CDR2 YSYEKL. Trimming cost V 1 base and J 9 bases; bases outside gene matches: 8. This CDR3 contains 16 residues. This CDR3 reads CASSQAGTGGRSTIYF. The CDR3 nucleotides read TGCGCCAGCAGCCAAGCCGGGACAGGGGGTAGGAGCACCATATATTTT.

The chain links TRBV30 to TRBJ1-5, with D possibly matching TRBD1 (5 bases). The V gene lost 1 base and the J gene lost 2 bases, with 12 bases spanning the gap. Germline lookup yields CDR1 GTSNPN and CDR2 SVGIG (reference sequence). This CDR3 has 15 amino acids. CDR3 DNA sequence: TGTGCCTGGAGTGGGGGGATTAGTGGCAATCAGCCCCAGCATTTT. Translating it yields CAWSGGISGNQPQHF.

V usage is TRBV6-6 and J usage is TRBJ2-1, with 8 bases aligning to TRBD2. Losses at the gene ends were 5 bases for V and 9 bases for J; bases not matched to a gene: 3. The germline V gene encodes CDR1 MNHNY and CDR2 SVGAGI (reference sequence). The CDR3 runs to 12 residues. This CDR3 is CASSQTSGEQFF. Here the CDR3 DNA reads TGTGCCAGCAGTCAAACTAGCGGTGAGCAGTTCTTC.

This rearrangement joins TRBV7-2 to TRBJ2-5, with TRBD2 identical over 7 bases. The CDR3 runs to 14 residues. Germline V gene data show CDR1 as SGHTA and CDR2 as FQGNSA. J lost 5 bases, V lost 5 bases, and 8 bases had no gene match. In DNA form, the CDR3 reads TGTGCCAGCAGCCCGGGACTACCGGTTGAGACCCAGTACTTC. Residues: CASSPGLPVETQYF.

The chain employs TRBV19 and TRBJ2-7; 11 bases agree with TRBD2. The CDR3 runs 14 residues. V trimming: 5 bases; J trimming: 6 bases; junction bases outside the gene matches: 6. The germline CDR1 and CDR2 sequences are LNHDA and SQIVND (reference sequence). CDR3 sequence (DNA): TGTGCCAGTAGTCCAACCGGGACTAGCGGCGAGCAGTACTTC. This translates into CASSPTGTSGEQYF. The full variable domain, completed using reference TRBV19 and TRBJ2-7, is DGGITQSPKYLFRKEGQNVTLSCEQNLNHDAMYWYRQDPGQGLRLIYYSQIVNDFQKGDIAEGYSVSREKKESFPLTVTSAQKNPTAFYLCASSPTGTSGEQYFGPGTRLTVT.

The chain recombines TRBV18 with TRBJ2-7; 14 positions match TRBD2. The CDR3 covers 19 residues. Losses at the gene ends were 3 bases for V and 2 bases for J; bases not matched to a gene: 12. Germline lookup yields CDR1 KGHSH and CDR2 LQKENI. For the CDR3, the DNA is TGTGCCAGCTCACCGAGAGGACTAGCGGGAGGCTTCAGTGCCTACGAGCAGTACTTC. Translated, it gives CASSPRGLAGGFSAYEQYF.

The V call is TRBV11-2, the J call TRBJ2-4; 7 bases fit TRBD1. This CDR3 is 14 amino acids long. V lost 1 base to trimming and J lost 8 bases; unmatched junction nucleotides: 5. In germline, CDR1 is SGHAT, CDR2 FQNNGV. CDR3 protein: CASSLVRGLHIQYF. In DNA form, the CDR3 reads TGTGCCAGCAGCTTAGTAAGGGGGCTCCACATTCAGTACTTC.

The CDR3 region is CAWSPRSGQNTGELFF. DNA of the CDR3: TGTGCCTGGAGTCCGCGAAGCGGTCAGAACACCGGGGAGCTGTTTTTT. This chain connects TRBV30 to TRBJ2-2, with D tentatively TRBD2 (5 bases). The length of the CDR3 is 16 residues. Germline V gene data show CDR1 as GTSNPN and CDR2 as SVGIG (reference sequence). V was shortened by 2 bases and J by 1 base, with 14 bases between the two germline ends.

This clone is a singleton in its sample. This chain's CDR3 is CASSSGQSAEKLFF. The CDR3 bases are TGTGCCAGCAGCTCAGGCCAATCCGCCGAAAAACTGTTTTTT. The chain uses TRBV11-3 and TRBJ1-4; D unclear. With 4 bases removed from V and 8 bases from J, the gap between germline ends came to 14 bases. This CDR3 contains 14 residues. Germline lookup yields CDR1 SGHNT and CDR2 YENEEA.

This chain joins TRBV7-2 and TRBJ2-1, with 12 bases matching TRBD2. V lost 2 bases, J lost 5 bases, and 10 bases stayed unmatched. The CDR3 runs 18 residues. The germline V gene encodes CDR1 SGHTA and CDR2 FQGNSA. CDR3 region: CASSLLSLLAGGNNEQFF. CDR3 DNA sequence: TGTGCCAGCAGCTTATTGTCCTTACTAGCGGGAGGCAACAATGAGCAGTTCTTC.

The CDR3 sequence: CASSQGSPDTQYF. CDR3 coding DNA: TGTGCCAGCTCACAGGGGAGCCCAGATACGCAGTATTTT. The rearrangement uses TRBV18 and TRBJ2-3; D could derive from TRBD1 or TRBD2 (5 bases each). The germline gives CDR1 KGHSH, CDR2 LQKENI. V was shortened by 4 bases and J by 4 bases, with 9 bases between the two germline ends. This CDR3 has 13 residues.

The chain links TRBV5-1 to TRBJ2-1, with D possibly matching TRBD1 (5 bases). CDR1 is SGHRS and CDR2 is YFSETQ in the germline V gene. V was shortened by 0 bases and J by 10 bases, with 17 bases between the two germline ends. This CDR3 has 15 residues. Written as DNA, the CDR3 is TGCGCCAGCAGCTTGGAAGGGGTAGCTTTGAAGGAGCAGTTCTTC. Translating gives CASSLEGVALKEQFF.

V and J are TRBV30 and TRBJ2-5; 12 bases match TRBD2. CDR1 is GTSNPN, CDR2 SVGIG, per germline (reference sequence). The trim removed 1 base at V and 5 bases at J, leaving 2 bases unmatched. The CDR3 covers 14 residues. For the CDR3, the DNA is TGTGCCTGGAGTGCCGGGACTAGCGGGGAGACCCAGTACTTC. Translated: CAWSAGTSGETQYF.

The V call is TRBV30, the J call TRBJ2-1; D ambiguous. Germline V gene lookup returns CDR1 GTSNPN and CDR2 SVGIG (reference sequence). Between the trimmed V and J ends, which lost 0 bases and 1 base, there was a span of 10 bases. This CDR3 has 15 amino acids. The DNA for the CDR3 is TGTGCCTGGAGTGTACTCAGCAGGTCCTACAATGAGCAGTTCTTC. Protein sequence: CAWSVLSRSYNEQFF. The full variable domain, with the rest looked up from reference TRBV30 and TRBJ2-1, is SQTIHQWPATLVQPVGSPLSLECTVEGTSNPNLYWYRQAAGRGLQLLFYSVGIGQISSEVPQNLSASRPQDRQFILSSKKLLLSDSGFYLCAWSVLSRSYNEQFFGPGTRLTVL.

The chain carries TRBV11-3 and TRBJ1-2; D is uncertain. V dropped 0 bases and J dropped 1 base, with 6 bases sitting between them. CDR3 length equals 14 residues. Germline V gives CDR1 SGHNT, CDR2 YENEEA. The CDR3 is CASSLDRDNYGYTF. CDR3 coding DNA: TGTGCCAGCAGCTTAGACCGTGATAACTATGGCTACACCTTC.